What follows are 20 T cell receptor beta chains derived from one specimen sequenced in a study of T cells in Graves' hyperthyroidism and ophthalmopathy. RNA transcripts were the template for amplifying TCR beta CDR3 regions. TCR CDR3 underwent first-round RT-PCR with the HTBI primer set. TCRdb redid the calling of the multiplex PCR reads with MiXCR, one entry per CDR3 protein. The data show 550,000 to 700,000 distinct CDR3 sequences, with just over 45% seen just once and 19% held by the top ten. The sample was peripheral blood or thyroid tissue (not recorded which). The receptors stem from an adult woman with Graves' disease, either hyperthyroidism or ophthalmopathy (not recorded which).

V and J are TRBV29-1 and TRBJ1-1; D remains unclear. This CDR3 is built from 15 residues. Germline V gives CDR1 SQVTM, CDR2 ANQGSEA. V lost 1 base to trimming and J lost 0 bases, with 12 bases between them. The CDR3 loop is CSVEGASVMNTEAFF. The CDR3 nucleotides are TGCAGCGTTGAAGGGGCCTCAGTTATGAACACTGAAGCTTTCTTT.

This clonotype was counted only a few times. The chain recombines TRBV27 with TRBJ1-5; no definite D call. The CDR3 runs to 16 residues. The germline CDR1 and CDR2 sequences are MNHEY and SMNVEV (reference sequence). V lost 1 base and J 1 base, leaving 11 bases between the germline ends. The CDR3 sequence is CASSLYPPQSNQPQHF. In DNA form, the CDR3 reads TGTGCCAGCAGTTTATACCCACCTCAGAGCAATCAGCCCCAGCATTTT.

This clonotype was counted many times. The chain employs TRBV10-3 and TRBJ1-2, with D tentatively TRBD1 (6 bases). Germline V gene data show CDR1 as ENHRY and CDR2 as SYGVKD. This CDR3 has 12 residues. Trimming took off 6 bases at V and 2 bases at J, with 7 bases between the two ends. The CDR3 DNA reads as TGTGCCATCAGGCAGGGGAACTATGGCTACACCTTC. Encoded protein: CAIRQGNYGYTF.

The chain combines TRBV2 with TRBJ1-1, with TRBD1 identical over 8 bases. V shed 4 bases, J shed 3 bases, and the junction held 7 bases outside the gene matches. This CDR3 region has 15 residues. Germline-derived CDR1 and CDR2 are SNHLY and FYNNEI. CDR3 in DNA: TGTGCCAGCAGTGCGGTACAGGGGGGATACACTGAAGCTTTCTTT. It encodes CASSAVQGGYTEAFF.

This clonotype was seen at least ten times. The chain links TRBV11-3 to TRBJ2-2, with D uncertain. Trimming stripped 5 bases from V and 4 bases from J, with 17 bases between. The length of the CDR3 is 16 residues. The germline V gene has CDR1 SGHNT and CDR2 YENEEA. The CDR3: CASSRTWLWGTGELFF. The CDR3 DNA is TGTGCCAGCAGCCGGACCTGGCTTTGGGGCACCGGGGAGCTGTTTTTT.

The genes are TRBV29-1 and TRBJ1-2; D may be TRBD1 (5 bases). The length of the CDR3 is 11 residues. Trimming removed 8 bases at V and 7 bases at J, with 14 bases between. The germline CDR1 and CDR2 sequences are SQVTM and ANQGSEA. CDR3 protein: CSLEAGSGYTF. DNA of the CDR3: TGCAGCTTGGAAGCAGGGTCTGGCTACACCTTC.

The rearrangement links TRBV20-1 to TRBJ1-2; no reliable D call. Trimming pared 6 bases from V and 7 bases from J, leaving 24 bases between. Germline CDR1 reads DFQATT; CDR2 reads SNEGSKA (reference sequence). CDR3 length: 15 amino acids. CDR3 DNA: TGCAGTGCCTCGGGAGGTCCTGGGCGCGCCGGTGGCTACACCTTC. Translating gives CSASGGPGRAGGYTF.

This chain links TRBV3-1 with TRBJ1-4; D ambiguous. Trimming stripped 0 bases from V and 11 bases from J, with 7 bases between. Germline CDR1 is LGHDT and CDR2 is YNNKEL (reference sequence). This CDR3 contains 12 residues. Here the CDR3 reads CASSQDAGKLFF. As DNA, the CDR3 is TGTGCCAGCAGCCAAGATGCGGGGAAACTGTTTTTT. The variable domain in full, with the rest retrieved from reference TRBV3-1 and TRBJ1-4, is DTAVSQTPKYLVTQMGNDKSIKCEQNLGHDTMYWYKQDSKKFLKIMFSYNNKELIINETVPNRFSPKSPDKAHLNLHINSLELGDSAVYFCASSQDAGKLFFGSGTQLSVL.

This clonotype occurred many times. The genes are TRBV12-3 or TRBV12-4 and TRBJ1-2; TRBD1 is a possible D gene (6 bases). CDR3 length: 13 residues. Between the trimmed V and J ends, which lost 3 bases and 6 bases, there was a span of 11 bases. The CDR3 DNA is TGTGCCAGCAGTTTTGGCAGGGGTAATGGCTACACCTTC. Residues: CASSFGRGNGYTF.

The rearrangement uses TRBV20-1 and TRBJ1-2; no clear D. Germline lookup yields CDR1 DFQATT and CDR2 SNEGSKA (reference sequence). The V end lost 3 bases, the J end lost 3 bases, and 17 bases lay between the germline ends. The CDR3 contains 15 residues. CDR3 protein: CSASRTEEKDYGYTF. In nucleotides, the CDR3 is TGCAGTGCTAGCAGGACCGAGGAAAAAGACTATGGCTACACCTTC.

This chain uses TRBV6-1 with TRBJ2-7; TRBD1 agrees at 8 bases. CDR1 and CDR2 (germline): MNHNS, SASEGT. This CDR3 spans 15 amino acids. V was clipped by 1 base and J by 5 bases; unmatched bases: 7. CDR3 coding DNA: TGTGCCAGCAGTGAAGACCCGGGCAGGGGGCACGAGCAGTACTTC. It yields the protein CASSEDPGRGHEQYF.

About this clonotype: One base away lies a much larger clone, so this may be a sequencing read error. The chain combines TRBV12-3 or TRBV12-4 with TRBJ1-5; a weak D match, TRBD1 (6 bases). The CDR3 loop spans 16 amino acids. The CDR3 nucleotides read TGCGCCAGCACCCACCTAGTCCGGGGGCGTGATCAGCCCCAGCATTTT. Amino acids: CASTHLVRGRDQPQHF.

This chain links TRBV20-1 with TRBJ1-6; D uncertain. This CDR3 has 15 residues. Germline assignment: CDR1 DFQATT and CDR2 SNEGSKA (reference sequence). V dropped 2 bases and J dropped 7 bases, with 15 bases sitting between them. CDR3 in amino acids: CSARREGGRNSPLHF. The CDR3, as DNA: TGCAGTGCTAGACGAGAGGGAGGGCGGAATTCACCCCTCCACTTT.

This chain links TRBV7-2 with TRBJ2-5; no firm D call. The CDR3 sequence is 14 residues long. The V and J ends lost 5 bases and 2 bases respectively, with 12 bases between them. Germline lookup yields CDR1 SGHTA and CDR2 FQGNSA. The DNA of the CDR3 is TGTGCCAGCAGCCCGGTGATGGCACAAGAGACCCAGTACTTC. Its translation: CASSPVMAQETQYF.

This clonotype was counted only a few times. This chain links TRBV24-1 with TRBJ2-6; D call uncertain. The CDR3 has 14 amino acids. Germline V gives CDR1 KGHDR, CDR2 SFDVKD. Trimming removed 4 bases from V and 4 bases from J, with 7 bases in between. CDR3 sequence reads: CATSDQSGANVLTF. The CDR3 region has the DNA TGTGCCACCAGTGACCAATCCGGGGCCAACGTCCTGACTTTC.

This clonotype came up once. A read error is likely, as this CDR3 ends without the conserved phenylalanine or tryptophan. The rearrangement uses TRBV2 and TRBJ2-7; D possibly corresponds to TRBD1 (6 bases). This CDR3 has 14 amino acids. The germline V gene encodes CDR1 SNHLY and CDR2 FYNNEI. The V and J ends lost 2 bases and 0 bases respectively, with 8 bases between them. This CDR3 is CASSEQGSSYEQYY. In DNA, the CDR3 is TGTGCCAGCAGTGAACAGGGGAGCTCCTACGAGCAGTACTAC.

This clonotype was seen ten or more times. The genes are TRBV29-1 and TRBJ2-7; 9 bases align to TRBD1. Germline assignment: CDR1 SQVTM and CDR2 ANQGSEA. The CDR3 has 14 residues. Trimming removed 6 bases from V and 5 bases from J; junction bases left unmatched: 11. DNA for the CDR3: TGCAGCGTCTCTTTTTACAGGGGGCCCGACGAGCAGTACTTC. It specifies CSVSFYRGPDEQYF.

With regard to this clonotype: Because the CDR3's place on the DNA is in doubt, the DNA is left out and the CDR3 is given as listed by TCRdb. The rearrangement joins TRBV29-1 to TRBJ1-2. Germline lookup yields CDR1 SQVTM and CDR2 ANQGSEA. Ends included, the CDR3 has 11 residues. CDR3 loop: CSVGEGAVHIF.

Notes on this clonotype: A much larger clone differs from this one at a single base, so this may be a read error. CDR3 DNA: TGTGCCAGCGGCCCCCGTCGGGTCACCACTGAAGCTTTCTTT. Its protein product is CASGPRRVTTEAFF. The chain uses TRBV11-2 and TRBJ1-1; no clear D gene. V lost 8 bases and J lost 4, with 17 bases in between. The CDR3 length is 14 residues. Germline lookup yields CDR1 SGHAT and CDR2 FQNNGV. The full variable domain, completed using reference TRBV11-2 and TRBJ1-1, is EAGVAQSPRYKIIEKRQSVAFWCNPISGHATLYWYQQILGQGPKLLIQFQNNGVVDDSQLPKDRFSAERLKGVDSTLKIQPAKLEDSAVYLCASGPRRVTTEAFFGQGTRLTVV.

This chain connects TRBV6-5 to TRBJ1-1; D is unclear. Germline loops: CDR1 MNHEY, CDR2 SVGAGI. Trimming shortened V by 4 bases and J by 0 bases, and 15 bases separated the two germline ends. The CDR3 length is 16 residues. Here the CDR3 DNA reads TGTGCCAGCAGTTTCGCCCACGGAGACTTGAACACTGAAGCTTTCTTT. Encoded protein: CASSFAHGDLNTEAFF.